This TCR beta chain was retrieved from a study of T cell responses to AZD1222 COVID-19 vaccine. Between the trimmed V and J ends, which lost 4 bases and 0 bases, there was a span of 8 bases. Germline V gene sequence: CDR1 MRHNA, CDR2 SNTAGT. This CDR3 is built from 14 residues. A note on this clone: Its specificity is unknown.

Study-wide results and caveats: Of spike-specific TCRs, nearly half reportedly target regions left unmutated in variants. The donor cohort was predominantly white British with a female majority, and clonal diversity may have been underestimated.

Repertoires were generated with immunoSEQ multiplex PCR, while TCRdb's copy carries only in-frame clones and drops some. The sample has over 110,000 clones, about 92% seen once; the top ten hold approximately 5.3%. The material was peripheral blood, obtained on day 0 of AZD1222 vaccination. The sequence came from an adult in good health. This rearrangement joins TRBV6-4 to TRBJ2-3, with no clear D. The CDR3 region is CASSGGTSTDTQYF. The CDR3 nucleotides read TGTGCCAGCAGTGGAGGAACTAGCACAGATACGCAGTATTTT.